The present entry profiles one TCR beta chain with its context. As yet, its antigen is unknown. Unique molecular identifiers were added to individual cDNA molecules. TCRdb re-called the 5' RACE reads with MiXCR, one entry per CDR3 protein. The table has about 61,000 distinct CDR3 sequences, around 12% seen once; the top ten hold approximately 1.1%. This entry is derived from a study of early T cells in non-severe SARS-CoV-2 infection. About the research overall: Sequenced bulk RNA came from whole blood that was unsorted, and chains were unpaired.

Study-wide points: VDJdb matching, biased toward anti-spike CD8 responses, missed private and CD4 specificities.

The receptor was isolated from an adult who was a healthcare worker with PCR-confirmed SARS-CoV-2 infection or an uninfected control (not recorded which). The donor label of this sample is uncertain. This sample comprised whole blood, obtained at baseline.

Written as DNA, the CDR3 is TGTGCCAGCAGTGAAGCGGGACAGTGGGGCAATCAGCCCCAGCATTTT. Amino acid sequence: CASSEAGQWGNQPQHF. V and J are TRBV6-1 and TRBJ1-5; TRBD1 agrees at 7 bases. Germline-derived CDR1 and CDR2 are MNHNS and SASEGT. The CDR3 is 16 amino acids. Trimming removed 0 bases from V and 2 bases from J; junction bases left unmatched: 4.